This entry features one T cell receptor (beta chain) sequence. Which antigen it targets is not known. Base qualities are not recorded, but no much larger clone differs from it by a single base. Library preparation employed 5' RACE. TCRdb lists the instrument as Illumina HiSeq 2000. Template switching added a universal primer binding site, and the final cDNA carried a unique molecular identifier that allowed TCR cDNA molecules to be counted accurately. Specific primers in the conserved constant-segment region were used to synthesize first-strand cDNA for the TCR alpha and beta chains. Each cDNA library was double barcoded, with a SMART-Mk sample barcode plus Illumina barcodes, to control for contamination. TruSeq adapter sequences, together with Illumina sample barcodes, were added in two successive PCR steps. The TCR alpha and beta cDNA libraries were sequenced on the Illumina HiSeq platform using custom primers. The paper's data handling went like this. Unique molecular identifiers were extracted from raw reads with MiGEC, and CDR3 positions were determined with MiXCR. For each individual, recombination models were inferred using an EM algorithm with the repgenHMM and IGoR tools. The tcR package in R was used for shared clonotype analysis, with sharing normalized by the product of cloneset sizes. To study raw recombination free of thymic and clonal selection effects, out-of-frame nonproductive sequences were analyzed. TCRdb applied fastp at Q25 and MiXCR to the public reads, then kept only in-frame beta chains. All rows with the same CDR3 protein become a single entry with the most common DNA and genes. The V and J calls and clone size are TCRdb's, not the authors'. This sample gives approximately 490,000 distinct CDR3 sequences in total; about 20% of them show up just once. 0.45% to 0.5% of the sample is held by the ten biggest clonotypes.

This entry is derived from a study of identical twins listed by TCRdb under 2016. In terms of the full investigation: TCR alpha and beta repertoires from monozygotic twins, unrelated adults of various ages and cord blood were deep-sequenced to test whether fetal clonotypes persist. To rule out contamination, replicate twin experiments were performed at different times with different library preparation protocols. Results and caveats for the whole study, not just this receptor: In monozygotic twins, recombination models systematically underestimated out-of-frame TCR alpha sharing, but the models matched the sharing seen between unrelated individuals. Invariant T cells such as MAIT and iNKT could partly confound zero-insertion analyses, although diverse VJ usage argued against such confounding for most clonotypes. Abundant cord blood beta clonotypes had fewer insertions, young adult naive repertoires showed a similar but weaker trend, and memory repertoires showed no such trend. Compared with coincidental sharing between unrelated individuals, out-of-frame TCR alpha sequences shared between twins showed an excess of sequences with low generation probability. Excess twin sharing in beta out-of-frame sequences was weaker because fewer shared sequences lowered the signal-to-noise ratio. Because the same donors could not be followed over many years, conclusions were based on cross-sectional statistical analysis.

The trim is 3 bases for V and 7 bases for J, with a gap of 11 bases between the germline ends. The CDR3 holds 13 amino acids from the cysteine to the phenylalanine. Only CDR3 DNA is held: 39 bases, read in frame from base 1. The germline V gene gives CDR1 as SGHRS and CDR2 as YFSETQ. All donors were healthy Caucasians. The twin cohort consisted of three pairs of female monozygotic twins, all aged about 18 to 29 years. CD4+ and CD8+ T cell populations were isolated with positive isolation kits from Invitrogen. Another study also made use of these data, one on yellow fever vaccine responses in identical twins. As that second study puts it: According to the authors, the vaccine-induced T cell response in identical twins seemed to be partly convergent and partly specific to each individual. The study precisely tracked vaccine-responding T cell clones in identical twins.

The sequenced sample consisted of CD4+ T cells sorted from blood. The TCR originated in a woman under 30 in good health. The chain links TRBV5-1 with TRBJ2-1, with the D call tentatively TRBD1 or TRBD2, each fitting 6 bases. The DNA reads TGCGCCAGCAGCTCGGAAGGGGGGAATGAGCAGTTCTTC. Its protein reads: CASSSEGGNEQFF.